Listed below are T cell receptor beta chains from one sample, sequenced in a study of blood T cell repertoires in COVID-19. Profiled with immunoSEQ multiplex PCR; TCRdb holds only in-frame clones, not every one. Among around 190,000 clones listed, roughly 80% were seen once. Sequencing was done on a sample of peripheral blood. These receptor sequences come from a woman aged 40 to 50 with COVID-19, enrolled during active disease. Both conserved end residues are part of each CDR3. Each record gives: clone size, J gene, D gene, V gene, CDR3 protein, CDR3 DNA. A D gene is named only where the DNA matches it firmly. The size entry is marked missing in some rows and otherwise reads once, few, many or a size class.

size: -; J: TRBJ2-2; D: TRBD2; V: TRBV4-3; CDR3: CASSRGLVNTGELFF; DNA: TGCGCCAGCAGCCGGGGACTAGTTAACACCGGGGAGCTGTTTTTT
size: once; J: TRBJ2-1; D: TRBD2; V: TRBV9; CDR3: CASSVGSGGINEQFF; DNA: TGTGCCAGCAGCGTGGGTAGCGGGGGGATTAATGAGCAGTTCTTC
size: -; J: TRBJ2-7; D: -; V: TRBV18; CDR3: CASSPLTTSYEQYF; DNA: TGTGCCAGCTCACCTCTGACTACCTCCTACGAGCAGTACTTC
size: -; J: TRBJ2-7; D: -; V: TRBV5-4; CDR3: CASSLGPPYYEQYF; DNA: TGTGCCAGCAGCTTGGGTCCCCCTTACTACGAGCAGTACTTC
size: -; J: TRBJ2-5; D: TRBD1; V: TRBV19; CDR3: CASSRGTGTYQETQYF; DNA: TGTGCCAGTAGTAGAGGGACAGGGACGTACCAAGAGACCCAGTACTTC
size: once; J: TRBJ1-1; D: -; V: TRBV7-9; CDR3: CASSFPQDQRAAFF; DNA: TGTGCCAGCAGCTTCCCCCAGGACCAGAGGGCTGCTTTCTTT
size: -; J: TRBJ1-2; D: -; V: TRBV30; CDR3: CAWTPGTNSGYTF; DNA: TGTGCCTGGACTCCAGGGACAAATAGCGGCTACACCTTC
size: -; J: TRBJ1-1; D: -; V: TRBV7-9; CDR3: CASRETGSTEAFF; DNA: TGTGCCAGCCGAGAGACGGGGAGCACTGAAGCTTTCTTT
size: few; J: TRBJ2-5; D: TRBD1; V: TRBV10-1; CDR3: CASSHTGGPETQYF; DNA: TGCGCCAGCTCCCACACAGGGGGCCCAGAGACCCAGTACTTC
size: once; J: TRBJ2-3; D: -; V: TRBV11-3; CDR3: CASSLGFQRSTDTQYF; DNA: TGTGCCAGCAGCTTAGGCTTCCAGCGGAGCACAGATACGCAGTATTTT
size: -; J: TRBJ1-6; D: -; V: TRBV3-1/TRBV3-2; CDR3: CASSQGNPGANSPLHF; DNA: TGTGCCAGCAGCCAAGGAAATCCAGGGGCGAATTCACCCCTCCACTTT
size: -; J: TRBJ2-2; D: -; V: TRBV7-9; CDR3: CASSRTVSTGELFF; DNA: TGTGCCAGCAGCAGGACAGTATCCACCGGGGAGCTGTTTTTT
size: -; J: TRBJ1-5; D: TRBD1; V: TRBV2; CDR3: CASAGQINQPQHF; DNA: TGTGCCAGCGCGGGACAGATCAATCAGCCCCAGCATTTT
size: -; J: TRBJ2-1; D: TRBD2; V: TRBV30; CDR3: CAWSPGLASNEQFF; DNA: TGTGCCTGGAGTCCGGGACTAGCGAGCAATGAGCAGTTCTTC
size: -; J: TRBJ2-5; D: -; V: TRBV7-2; CDR3: CASSPAGLGQETQYF; DNA: TGTGCCAGCAGCCCCGCTGGACTGGGCCAAGAGACCCAGTACTTC
size: -; J: TRBJ2-7; D: TRBD1; V: TRBV2; CDR3: CATSPGTGGSYEQYF; DNA: TGTGCCACCTCCCCCGGGACAGGGGGTTCCTACGAGCAGTACTTC
size: once; J: TRBJ1-1; D: -; V: TRBV18; CDR3: CASSRGRGTIGNTEAFF; DNA: TGTGCCAGCTCACGAGGGAGGGGGACTATAGGGAACACTGAAGCTTTCTTT
size: -; J: TRBJ2-5; D: TRBD2; V: TRBV27; CDR3: CASSFRLAGGETQYF; DNA: TGTGCCAGCAGTTTCAGGCTAGCGGGAGGCGAGACCCAGTACTTC
size: few; J: TRBJ2-1; D: TRBD2; V: TRBV11-1; CDR3: CASSRGTSGYYEQFF; DNA: TGTGCCAGCAGCCGAGGGACTAGCGGGTACTATGAGCAGTTCTTC
size: -; J: TRBJ1-2; D: -; V: TRBV11-2; CDR3: CASSLQVGYGYTF; DNA: TGTGCCAGCAGCTTGCAGGTCGGCTATGGCTACACCTTC
size: -; J: TRBJ1-2; D: TRBD1; V: TRBV7-3; CDR3: CASSLDGTGTDGYTF; DNA: TGTGCCAGCAGCTTAGATGGGACAGGGACGGATGGCTACACCTTC
size: few; J: TRBJ2-7; D: TRBD1; V: TRBV4-2; CDR3: CASSQDFGTVLSYEQYF; DNA: TGTGCCAGCAGCCAAGATTTCGGGACAGTTCTTTCCTACGAGCAGTACTTC